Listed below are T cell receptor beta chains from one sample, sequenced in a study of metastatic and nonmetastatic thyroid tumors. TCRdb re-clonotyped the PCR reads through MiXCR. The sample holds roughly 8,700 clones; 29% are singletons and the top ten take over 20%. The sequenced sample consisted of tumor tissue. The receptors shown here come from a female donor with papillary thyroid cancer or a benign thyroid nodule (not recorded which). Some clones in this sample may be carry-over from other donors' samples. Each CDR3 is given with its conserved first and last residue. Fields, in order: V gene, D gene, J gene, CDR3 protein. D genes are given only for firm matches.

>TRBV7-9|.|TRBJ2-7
CASSPVGSGTYEQYF
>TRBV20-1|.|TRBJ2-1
CSSGTSYNEQFF
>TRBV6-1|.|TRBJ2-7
CASSDVQASSYEQYF
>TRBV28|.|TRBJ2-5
CASSPWRSPGYF
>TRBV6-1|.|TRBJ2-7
CASTDSGTYEQYF
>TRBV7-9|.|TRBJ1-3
CASSLARSGNTIYF
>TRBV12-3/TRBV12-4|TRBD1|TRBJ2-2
CASTLTGGLNTGELFF
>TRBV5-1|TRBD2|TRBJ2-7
CASILEGLAGVHEQYF
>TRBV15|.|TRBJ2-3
CANRKIRDTQYF
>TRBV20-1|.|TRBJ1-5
CSASFRKTGREPQHF
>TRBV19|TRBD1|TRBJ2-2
CASSPGLGQGKVGELFF
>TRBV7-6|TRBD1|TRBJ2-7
CASSVRQGTSYEQYF
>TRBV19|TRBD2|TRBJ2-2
CASSIDALAGNTGELFF
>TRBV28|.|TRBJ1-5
CASSLSGQPQHF
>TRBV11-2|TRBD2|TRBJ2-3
CASSLRTSGGSDTQYF
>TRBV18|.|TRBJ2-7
CASSSRLTLREQYF
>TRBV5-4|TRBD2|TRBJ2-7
CASSRVLADSYEQYF
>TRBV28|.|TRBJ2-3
CASSPPERLTDTQYF
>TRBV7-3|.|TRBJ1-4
CASSFVPGRVRTNEKLFF
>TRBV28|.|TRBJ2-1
CASSYIVGEQFF
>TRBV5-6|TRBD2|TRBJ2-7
CASSSGLVCLSYF
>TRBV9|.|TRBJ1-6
CASSVGGGPNSPLHF
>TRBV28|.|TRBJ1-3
CASSLRPSSGNTIYF
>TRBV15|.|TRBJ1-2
CATSKRDLFGLGYTF
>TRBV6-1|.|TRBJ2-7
CASSDITGTSYEQYF
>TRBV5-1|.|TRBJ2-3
CASSLATSTDTQYF
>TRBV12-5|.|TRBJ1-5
CASGFPQPQHF
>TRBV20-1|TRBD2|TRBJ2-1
CSARVGGLAIRSYNEQFF
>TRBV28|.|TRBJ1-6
CASSPSSPLHF
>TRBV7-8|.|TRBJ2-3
CASSFLGQGTDTQYF
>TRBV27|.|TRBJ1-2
CASRVGREYGYTF
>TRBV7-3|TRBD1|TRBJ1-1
CASSAGQGAVTEAFF
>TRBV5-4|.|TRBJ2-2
CASSLGLGGNTGELFF
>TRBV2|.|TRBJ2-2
CAFPKGGTNTGELFF
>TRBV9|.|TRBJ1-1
CASSVDRWATEAFF
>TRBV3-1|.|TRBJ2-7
CASSQDRGPEQYF
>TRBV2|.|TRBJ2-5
CASTQESRTQYF
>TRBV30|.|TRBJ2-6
CAWRTAGANVLTF
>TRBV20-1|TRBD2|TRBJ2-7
CSARDLERGSYEQYF
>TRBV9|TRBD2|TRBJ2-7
CASSAVFSGEQYF
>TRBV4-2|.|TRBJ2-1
CASSPTTIGGYNEQFF
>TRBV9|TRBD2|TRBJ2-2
CASSVAVAGNTGELFF
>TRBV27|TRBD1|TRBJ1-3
CASKGQGSGNTIYF
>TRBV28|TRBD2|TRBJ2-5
CASSGGEETQYF
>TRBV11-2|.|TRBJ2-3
CASSHLPKAGGTDTQYF
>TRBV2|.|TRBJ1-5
CASRGQSNQPQHF
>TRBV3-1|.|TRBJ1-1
CASSHGTGQGNTEAFF
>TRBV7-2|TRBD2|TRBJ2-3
CASTVAGPGDTQYF
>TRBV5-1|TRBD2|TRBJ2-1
CASSPTSGDYNEQFF
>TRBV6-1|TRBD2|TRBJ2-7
CASSPLTAGVPYEQYF
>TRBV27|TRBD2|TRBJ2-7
CASSLIGTSGMEQYF
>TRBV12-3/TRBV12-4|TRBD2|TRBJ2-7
CASSLALSGGGVQYF
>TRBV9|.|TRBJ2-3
CASSLGGSQYF
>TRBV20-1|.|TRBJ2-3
CSARAPGADTQYF
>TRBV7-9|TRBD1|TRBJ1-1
CASSLGQGSTEAFF